This T cell receptor (beta chain) stems from a study of blood T cell repertoires in COVID-19. This clone was seen at least ten times. V was trimmed by 3 bases and J by 6 bases, leaving 8 bases between them. There are 12 residues in the CDR3. Using immunoSEQ multiplex PCR, the repertoire was profiled, and TCRdb retains in-frame clones only, with some absent. The repertoire holds some 170,000 clones, with around 73% as singletons. The clonotype originates from a woman in her forties or fifties who had recovered from COVID-19. The sequenced material came from PBMCs or T cells enriched from blood (not recorded which). The chain combines TRBV12-3 or TRBV12-4 with TRBJ1-1; D is unresolved. The CDR3 is CASSLGGPEAFF. CDR3 bases: TGTGCCAGCAGTTTGGGAGGGCCTGAAGCTTTCTTT.